The subject of this entry is one TCR beta chain. Its cognate antigen is unknown. With random hexamers, 0.5 to 1 ug RNA was reverse transcribed. TCRdb passed the immunoSEQ multiplex PCR reads through MiXCR, listing each CDR3 protein once. The sample comprises 55,000 to 70,000 distinct CDR3 sequences, 95% of which are singletons, and 0.2% to 0.25% rests with the top ten. Negative isolation was applied to CD8+ and CD4+ T cells, and FACS enrichment was applied to TEMRA cells. This entry comes from a study of CD8 T cells in Susac syndrome. Germline V CDR1 and CDR2: LGHDT, YNNKEL (reference sequence). The CDR3 has 12 amino acids. V lost 3 bases and J 7 bases, leaving 7 bases between the germline ends. Study-level results: The study acknowledged a relatively small number of individuals in its TCR sequencing and HLA analysis.

This TCR came from a human donor in good health. The chain uses TRBV3-1 and TRBJ2-1; D not resolved. The specimen sequenced was CD8+ T cells from PBMCs. The CDR3 protein is CASSHPMNEQFF. The CDR3 region has the DNA TGTGCCAGCAGCCACCCAATGAATGAGCAGTTCTTC.